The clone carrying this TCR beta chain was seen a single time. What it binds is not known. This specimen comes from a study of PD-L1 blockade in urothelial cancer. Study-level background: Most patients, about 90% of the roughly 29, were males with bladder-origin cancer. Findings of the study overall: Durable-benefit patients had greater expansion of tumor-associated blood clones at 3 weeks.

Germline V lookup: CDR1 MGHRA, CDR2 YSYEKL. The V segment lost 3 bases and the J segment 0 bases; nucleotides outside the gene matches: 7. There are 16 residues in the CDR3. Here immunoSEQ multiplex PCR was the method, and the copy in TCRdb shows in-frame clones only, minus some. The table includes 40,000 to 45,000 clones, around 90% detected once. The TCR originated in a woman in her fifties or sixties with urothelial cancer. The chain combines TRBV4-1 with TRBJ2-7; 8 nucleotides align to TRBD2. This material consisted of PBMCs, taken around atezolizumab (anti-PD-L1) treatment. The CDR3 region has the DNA TGCGCCAGCAGCCATGTACTAGCGGCGAGCTCCTACGAGCAGTACTTC. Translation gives CASSHVLAASSYEQYF.